This is a list of T cell receptor beta chains from one sample in a study of blood T cell repertoires in COVID-19. Data came from immunoSEQ multiplex PCR; TCRdb stores just in-frame clones and leaves some out. The repertoire holds 65,000 to 70,000 clones, with over 75% as singletons. Sequences were obtained from peripheral blood. These receptors were taken from an older man with acute or convalescent COVID-19. CDR3s include the opening cysteine and the closing phenylalanine or tryptophan. D genes are given only for firm matches.

TRBV11-2	NA	TRBJ1-1	CASSLVGSRTEAFF
TRBV4-1	TRBD1	TRBJ1-1	CASSRQGNTEAFF
TRBV15	NA	TRBJ2-7	CATSRGPHEQYF
TRBV2	TRBD2	TRBJ2-1	CASLTSGSSHEQFF
TRBV14	NA	TRBJ1-3	CASSPAGGSRGTIYF
TRBV25-1	NA	TRBJ2-7	CASRGVKEQYF
TRBV2	TRBD2	TRBJ2-1	CARETSANNEQFF
TRBV7-2	TRBD2	TRBJ2-5	CASSLGLAGGLETQYF
TRBV2	NA	TRBJ1-1	CASREQAQNTEAFF
TRBV9	NA	TRBJ1-2	CASSVARGKGHFTF
TRBV14	NA	TRBJ2-7	CASSQTTTYEQYF
TRBV5-1	NA	TRBJ1-1	CASSRGGSDPAFF
TRBV19	TRBD1	TRBJ1-5	CASSILLGTGGNQPQHF
TRBV5-1	TRBD1	TRBJ2-7	CASSSGQSSYEQYF
TRBV3-1/TRBV3-2	NA	TRBJ2-1	CASSQDLPGEQFF
TRBV20-1	NA	TRBJ2-3	CSARTGEF
TRBV5-1	NA	TRBJ1-2	CASSLDGDYGYTF
TRBV9	TRBD1	TRBJ1-1	CASSVRQGRGNTEAFF
TRBV7-2	TRBD1	TRBJ1-5	CASSDRVTGNQPQHF
TRBV11-3	NA	TRBJ1-1	CASSLAVMNTEAFF
TRBV11-2	TRBD1	TRBJ2-5	CASSEGQGRVETQYF
TRBV19	NA	TRBJ1-2	CASSIEGGIHTF
TRBV6-6	NA	TRBJ1-1	CASSLTRGAEAFF
TRBV5-1	TRBD1	TRBJ2-7	CASSFRQGPYEQYF
TRBV5-5	NA	TRBJ2-1	CASSPATGNEQFF
TRBV4-2	TRBD1	TRBJ1-2	CASSQEGGGTNYGYTF
TRBV9	NA	TRBJ2-3	CASSVGKGPGTDTQYF
TRBV24-1	TRBD2	TRBJ2-3	CATSGAGQPVGQRTSGTDTQYF
TRBV2	NA	TRBJ2-7	CASEVDSSSYEQYF
TRBV19	NA	TRBJ1-2	CASSLGGDRYGYTF
TRBV7-2	TRBD2	TRBJ2-1	CASSLTSGRPSSYNEQFF
TRBV7-2	TRBD1	TRBJ1-2	CASSSTGTGDGGYTF
TRBV11-3	TRBD1	TRBJ2-7	CASSYPGQGMFYEQYF
TRBV5-1	TRBD1	TRBJ1-2	CASSLEQGDYGYTF
TRBV7-2	TRBD1	TRBJ1-2	CASSVQGGVYGYTF